One and the same sample provided the 32 T cell receptor beta chains below, sequenced in a study of blood T cell repertoires in COVID-19. Libraries were prepared by immunoSEQ multiplex PCR; TCRdb keeps only in-frame clonotypes and omits some of them. The table lists about 320,000 clones, 90% of them singletons. The material sequenced was PBMCs or T cells enriched from blood (not recorded which). The receptors stem from a woman aged 30 to 39 who had been exposed to COVID-19.

The chain links TRBV30 to TRBJ2-5; the D gene is possibly TRBD2 (5 bases). V lost 1 base and J lost 2, with 11 bases in between. CDR1 and CDR2 from the germline V gene are GTSNPN and SVGIG (reference sequence). The CDR3 length is 14 residues. In nucleotides, the CDR3 is TGTGCCTGGAGTGGCGGAGGCTTGCAAGAGACCCAGTACTTC. Its translation: CAWSGGGLQETQYF.

The chain links TRBV6-5 to TRBJ2-7; 8 nucleotides align to TRBD2. The V gene's germline CDR1 is MNHEY and CDR2 SVGAGI. The CDR3 runs 13 residues. Trimming removed 6 bases from V and 12 bases from J; junction bases left unmatched: 13. CDR3 amino acids: CASSQAVAGSRYF. DNA of the CDR3: TGTGCCAGCAGCCAGGCGGTAGCGGGGTCCAGGTACTTC.

A few counts support this clone. The chain links TRBV4-3 to TRBJ1-1; no firm D call. CDR3 length equals 13 residues. Trimming removed 5 bases at V and 7 bases at J, with 14 bases between. The germline V gene has CDR1 LGHNA and CDR2 YSLEER. As DNA, the CDR3 is TGCGCCAGCAGCTATCAATCCGGTGATGAAGCTTTCTTT. Translated, it gives CASSYQSGDEAFF.

The V call is TRBV21-1, the J call TRBJ2-1; the table's D call, TRBD2, was not checked against the DNA. TRBV21-1 is assigned pseudogene status. This CDR3 comprises 14 residues. This CDR3 reads CASSKASRRDEQFF. Here the CDR3 DNA reads TGTGCCAGCAGCAAAGCATCGCGGCGCGATGAGCAGTTCTTC.

The gene calls are TRBV11-2 and TRBJ1-3; D not certain. CDR3 size: 17 residues. The ends were cut back, 6 bases at V and 0 bases at J, with 18 bases in the middle. Germline CDR1 SGHAT, CDR2 FQNNGV. This CDR3 is CASRRDSGTLSGNTIYF. The DNA for the CDR3 is TGTGCCAGCAGACGGGATTCCGGCACTCTCTCTGGAAACACCATATATTTT. The variable domain in full, with the rest retrieved from reference TRBV11-2 and TRBJ1-3, is EAGVAQSPRYKIIEKRQSVAFWCNPISGHATLYWYQQILGQGPKLLIQFQNNGVVDDSQLPKDRFSAERLKGVDSTLKIQPAKLEDSAVYLCASRRDSGTLSGNTIYFGEGSWLTVV.

The V and J genes are TRBV10-3 and TRBJ1-6; D ambiguous. This CDR3 region has 14 residues. With 5 bases removed from V and 7 bases from J, the gap between germline ends came to 12 bases. CDR1 is ENHRY and CDR2 is SYGVKD in the germline V gene. This CDR3 reads CAISPVSGNSPLHF. The CDR3 DNA reads as TGTGCCATCAGTCCGGTTTCGGGAAATTCACCCCTCCACTTT.

This chain links TRBV6-4 with TRBJ1-5, with TRBD1 as a possible D gene (5 bases). V lost 4 bases, J lost 7 bases, and 11 bases lay in between. The CDR3 length is 13 residues. Germline V CDR1 and CDR2: MRHNA, SNTAGT. The CDR3 coding sequence is TGTGCCAGCAGTGGGGACCGGGGGCAGCCCCAGCATTTT. It codes for CASSGDRGQPQHF.

The genes are TRBV9 and TRBJ2-1, with 8 bases identical to TRBD1. Trimming took 2 bases from V and 8 from J; bases not matched to a gene: 12. This CDR3 has 16 residues. The germline V gene has CDR1 SGDLS and CDR2 YYNGEE. The CDR3 sequence is CASSVMGQGARDEQFF. The CDR3 DNA reads TGTGCCAGCAGCGTGATGGGTCAGGGGGCCAGGGATGAGCAGTTCTTC.

The rearrangement uses TRBV6-5 and TRBJ1-6; TRBD1 matches 7 bases. CDR3 length: 13 amino acids. Per the germline V gene, CDR1 is MNHEY and CDR2 is SVGAGI. The J segment lost 13 bases and the V segment lost 8 bases, leaving 11 bases of the junction unmatched. The chain's CDR3 is CASRKEGAGPLHF. For the CDR3, the DNA is TGTGCCAGCCGTAAGGAGGGGGCAGGGCCCCTCCACTTT.

The chain is built from TRBV5-1 and TRBJ2-1; D is possibly TRBD2 (5 bases). This CDR3 is built from 12 residues. V gave up 3 bases and J gave up 7 bases, with 8 bases separating them. Germline V gene lookup returns CDR1 SGHRS and CDR2 YFSETQ. The CDR3 DNA is TGCGCCAGCAGCTATAGAGGGAATGAGCAGTTCTTC. This translates into CASSYRGNEQFF.

CDR3 amino acids: CASEMGAGYGYTF. The CDR3 region has the DNA TGTGCCAGTGAAATGGGGGCAGGCTATGGCTACACCTTC. The chain has TRBV19 and TRBJ1-2; D might be TRBD1 (6 bases). This CDR3 comprises 13 residues. CDR1 and CDR2 (germline): LNHDA, SQIVND (reference sequence). V was clipped by 8 bases and J by 4 bases, with 14 bases between them. The full variable domain, rest sourced from reference TRBV19 and TRBJ1-2, is DGGITQSPKYLFRKEGQNVTLSCEQNLNHDAMYWYRQDPGQGLRLIYYSQIVNDFQKGDIAEGYSVSREKKESFPLTVTSAQKNPTAFYLCASEMGAGYGYTFGSGTRLTVV.

CDR3 DNA: TGTGCCAGCATAGGGGGCTACAATGAGCAGTTCTTC. Its translation: CASIGGYNEQFF. The rearrangement uses TRBV12-3 or TRBV12-4 and TRBJ2-1; the D gene is possibly TRBD1 (6 bases). This CDR3 comprises 12 residues. Trimming removed 7 bases from V and 3 bases from J, with 7 bases in between.

The chain couples TRBV12-3 or TRBV12-4 to TRBJ2-1; 7 bases line up with TRBD2. V was clipped by 6 bases and J by 10 bases; unmatched bases: 9. The CDR3 loop spans 13 amino acids. CDR3 in DNA: TGTGCCAGCAGCCGAATCCCCGGGGGGGAGCAGTTCTTC. This encodes CASSRIPGGEQFF.

This clone was seen just once. The chain uses TRBV14 and TRBJ2-3; D may be TRBD1 (5 bases). Germline CDR1 reads SGHDN; CDR2 reads FVKESK. Trimming took 1 base from V and 1 from J, leaving 9 bases between them. The CDR3 contains 15 residues. CDR3 region: CASSQVTGRTDTQYF. The CDR3 DNA follows: TGTGCCAGCAGCCAAGTTACAGGCCGCACAGATACGCAGTATTTT.

The rearrangement uses TRBV4-1 and TRBJ1-3, with no clear D. The CDR3 loop spans 15 amino acids. The germline V gene encodes CDR1 MGHRA and CDR2 YSYEKL. V lost 2 bases and J 1 base, leaving 9 bases between the germline ends. This CDR3 reads CASSQHFTSGNTIYF. DNA for the CDR3: TGCGCCAGCAGCCAACACTTTACTTCTGGAAACACCATATATTTT.

The chain is built from TRBV15 and TRBJ1-1; D may be TRBD1 (6 bases). V dropped 2 bases and J dropped 9 bases, with 13 bases sitting between them. Germline CDR1 and CDR2: LNHNV and YYDKDF (reference sequence). The CDR3 extends over 13 amino acids. The chain's CDR3 is CATSRKQGSQAFF. As DNA, the CDR3 is TGTGCCACCAGCAGAAAACAGGGCAGTCAAGCTTTCTTT.

A few counts support this clone. The chain is built from TRBV7-7 and TRBJ2-3; a weak D match, TRBD1 (6 bases). The CDR3 totals 16 residues. The germline CDR1 and CDR2 sequences are SSHAT and FNYEAQ (reference sequence). The ends were cut back, 5 bases at V and 2 bases at J, with 17 bases in the middle. CDR3 in DNA: TGTGCCAGCAGCCCCCTCCCCGGACAGTCCACAGATACGCAGTATTTT. This translates into CASSPLPGQSTDTQYF.

The rearrangement uses TRBV4-3 and TRBJ1-4; no definite D call. The germline gives CDR1 LGHNA, CDR2 YSLEER. Trimming left V 3 bases short and J 0 bases short, with 11 bases between. CDR3 length: 16 residues. CDR3 DNA: TGCGCCAGCAGCCATCGTTTAACTGCAACTAATGAAAAACTGTTTTTT. Translated: CASSHRLTATNEKLFF.

The chain carries TRBV4-3 and TRBJ2-7, with D perhaps TRBD1 (6 bases). V shed 4 bases and J shed 3 bases, with 10 bases lying between them. The CDR3 length is 13 residues. The germline V gene has CDR1 LGHNA and CDR2 YSLEER. CDR3 sequence: CASSPGQHYEQYF. The CDR3 nucleotides read TGCGCCAGCAGCCCAGGACAGCACTACGAGCAGTACTTC.

The chain carries TRBV7-2 and TRBJ1-2; D is perhaps TRBD1 (5 bases). CDR1 is SGHTA, CDR2 FQGNSA, per germline. CDR3 length: 15 amino acids. V was clipped by 1 base and J by 4 bases, with 13 bases between them. The CDR3 coding sequence is TGTGCCAGCAGCTTAGTCGGAGGAGGGACCTATGGCTACACCTTC. Translating gives CASSLVGGGTYGYTF.

CDR3 sequence reads: CASSPLHRNTEAFF. The CDR3 DNA follows: TGTGCCAGCTCACCACTCCACAGAAACACTGAAGCTTTCTTT. This chain connects TRBV18 to TRBJ1-1; D not certain. Trimming removed 1 base from V and 2 bases from J, with 8 bases in between. This CDR3 has 14 residues. Germline CDR1 KGHSH, CDR2 LQKENI.

The genes are TRBV28 and TRBJ1-2; unclear D gene. The V gene lost 4 bases and the J gene lost 4 bases, with 10 bases spanning the gap. The CDR3 is 13 amino acids. Germline V CDR1 and CDR2: MDHEN, SYDVKM. The CDR3 coding sequence is TGTGCCAGCAGTTCAGACACCGTCTATGGCTACACCTTC. This encodes CASSSDTVYGYTF.

V and J are TRBV6-2 or TRBV6-3 and TRBJ2-5, with 10 bases fitting TRBD1. With V trimmed by 5 bases and J by 2 bases, 5 bases remained unmatched. The CDR3 runs to 15 residues. Germline V CDR1 and CDR2: MNHEY, SVGEGT. The CDR3 loop reads CASSQGQGRQETQYF. For the CDR3, the DNA is TGTGCCAGCAGTCAGGGACAGGGGCGACAAGAGACCCAGTACTTC.

V gene TRBV5-1 combines with J gene TRBJ1-1, with a tentative D call TRBD1 (6 bases). The CDR3 contains 15 residues. Germline V gene sequence: CDR1 SGHRS, CDR2 YFSETQ. V was clipped by 3 bases and J by 4 bases, with 16 bases between them. The CDR3 coding sequence is TGCGCCAGCAGCTGGGGGCCTGGTGTGGGCACTGAAGCTTTCTTT. Protein product: CASSWGPGVGTEAFF.

The chain recombines TRBV7-2 with TRBJ2-3, with 9 bases fitting TRBD2. In germline, CDR1 is SGHTA, CDR2 FQGNSA. Trimming took 1 base from V and 1 from J; bases not matched to a gene: 6. The CDR3 sequence is 17 residues long. CDR3 DNA sequence: TGTGCCAGCAGCTTAGGTTATGGCGGGGGGGGCACAGATACGCAGTATTTT. It specifies CASSLGYGGGGTDTQYF.

This chain uses TRBV5-5 with TRBJ1-2; TRBD1 aligns across 10 bases. Trimming took 4 bases from V and 2 from J; bases not matched to a gene: 2. Germline CDR1 and CDR2: SGHKS and YYEKEE (reference sequence). The CDR3 is made up of 14 amino acids. CDR3 region: CASSRTGGNYGYTF. The DNA for the CDR3 is TGTGCCAGCAGCAGGACAGGGGGGAACTATGGCTACACCTTC. The variable domain in full, with the rest retrieved from reference TRBV5-5 and TRBJ1-2, is DAGVTQSPTHLIKTRGQQVTLRCSPISGHKSVSWYQQVLGQGPQFIFQYYEKEERGRGNFPDRFSARQFPNYSSELNVNALLLGDSALYLCASSRTGGNYGYTFGSGTRLTVV.

This clone was observed a single time. This chain joins TRBV5-4 and TRBJ2-1; D may be TRBD2 (6 bases). The length of the CDR3 is 14 residues. CDR1 and CDR2 (germline): SGHNT, YYREEE (reference sequence). The ends were cut back, 0 bases at V and 2 bases at J, with 6 bases in the middle. CDR3 sequence reads: CASSLGTTYNEQFF. As DNA, the CDR3 is TGTGCCAGCAGCTTGGGGACTACCTACAATGAGCAGTTCTTC. Full variable domain (missing parts from reference TRBV5-4 and TRBJ2-1): ETGVTQSPTHLIKTRGQQVTLRCSSQSGHNTVSWYQQALGQGPQFIFQYYREEENGRGNFPPRFSGLQFPNYSSELNVNALELDDSALYLCASSLGTTYNEQFFGPGTRLTVL.

The V gene is TRBV24-1, the J gene TRBJ2-4; possibly TRBD2 for D (5 bases). This CDR3 contains 16 residues. Trimming shortened V by 2 bases and J by 0 bases, and 10 bases separated the two germline ends. Germline V gene data show CDR1 as KGHDR and CDR2 as SFDVKD. CDR3 coding DNA: TGTGCCACCAGTGATTCGGGATTCTTAGCCAAAAACATTCAGTACTTC. Residues: CATSDSGFLAKNIQYF.

The V call is TRBV4-3, the J call TRBJ1-4, with D maybe TRBD1 (5 bases). In germline, CDR1 is LGHNA, CDR2 YSLEER. The CDR3 length is 14 residues. The V gene lost 0 bases and the J gene lost 11 bases, with 13 bases spanning the gap. CDR3 coding DNA: TGCGCCAGCAGCCAAGATAAGGGGTATCCGAAACTGTTTTTT. It is translated as CASSQDKGYPKLFF.

In nucleotides, the CDR3 is TGTGCCAGCAGCTTCGCAGGGGACTACGAGCAGTACTTC. Protein: CASSFAGDYEQYF. This sequence joins TRBV7-2 and TRBJ2-7, with a possible D match to TRBD1 (6 bases). Germline V gene data show CDR1 as SGHTA and CDR2 as FQGNSA. This CDR3 contains 13 residues. The germline V and J ends were trimmed by 3 bases and 3 bases, with 9 bases remaining between them.

This rearrangement joins TRBV11-2 to TRBJ1-4; no clear D gene. With 4 bases removed from V and 3 bases from J, the gap between germline ends came to 12 bases. There are 15 residues in the CDR3. CDR1 SGHAT and CDR2 FQNNGV come from the germline V gene. The CDR3 loop reads CASSSLQSSNEKLFF. The CDR3 DNA is TGTGCCAGCAGCTCCTTACAGAGTTCTAATGAAAAACTGTTTTTT.

In this sample, this clone turned up a few times. The V gene is TRBV7-8, the J gene TRBJ1-2; D is possibly TRBD1 (5 bases). V was clipped by 8 bases and J by 2 bases, with 12 bases between them. The CDR3 contains 13 residues. Germline loops: CDR1 SGHVS, CDR2 FQNEAQ. The CDR3 nucleotides are TGTGCCAGCTCCGGAGGGGTGAACTATGGCTACACCTTC. Amino acids: CASSGGVNYGYTF.